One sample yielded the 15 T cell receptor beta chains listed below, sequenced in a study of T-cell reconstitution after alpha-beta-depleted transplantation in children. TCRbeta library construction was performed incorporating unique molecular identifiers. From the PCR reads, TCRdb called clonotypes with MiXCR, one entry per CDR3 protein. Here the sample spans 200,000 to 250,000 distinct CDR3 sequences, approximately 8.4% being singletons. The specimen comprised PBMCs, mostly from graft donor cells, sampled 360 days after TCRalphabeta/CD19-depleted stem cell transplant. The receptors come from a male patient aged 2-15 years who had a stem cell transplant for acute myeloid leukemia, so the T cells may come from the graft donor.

In DNA, the CDR3 is TGCGCCAGCAGCCAAGCGACAGGGGGAAACACTGAAGCTTTCTTT. This gives the protein CASSQATGGNTEAFF. The chain has TRBV4-3 and TRBJ1-1; TRBD1 aligns across 9 bases. The CDR3 consists of 15 residues. Trimming at V came to 1 base and at J to 2 bases, leaving 2 bases not matched to a gene. Germline loops: CDR1 LGHNA, CDR2 YSLEER.

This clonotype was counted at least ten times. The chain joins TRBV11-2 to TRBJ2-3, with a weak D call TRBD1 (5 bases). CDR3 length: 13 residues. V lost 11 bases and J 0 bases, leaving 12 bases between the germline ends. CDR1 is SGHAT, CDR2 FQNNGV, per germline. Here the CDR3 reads CAGRQTSTDTQYF. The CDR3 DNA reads TGTGCCGGACGACAGACTAGCACAGATACGCAGTATTTT.

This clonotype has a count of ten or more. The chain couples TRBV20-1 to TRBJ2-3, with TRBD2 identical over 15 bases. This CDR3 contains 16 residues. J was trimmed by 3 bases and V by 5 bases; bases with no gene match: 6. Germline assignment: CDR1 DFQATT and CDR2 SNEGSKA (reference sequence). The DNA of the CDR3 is TGCAGTGCTGGGGGACTAGCGGGGGGATCTACAGATACGCAGTATTTT. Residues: CSAGGLAGGSTDTQYF.

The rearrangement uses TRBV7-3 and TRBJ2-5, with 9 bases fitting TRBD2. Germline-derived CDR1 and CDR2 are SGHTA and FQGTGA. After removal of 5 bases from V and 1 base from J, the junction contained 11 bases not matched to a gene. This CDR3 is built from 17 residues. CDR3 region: CASSIPGAGGGQETQYF. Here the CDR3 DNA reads TGTGCCAGCAGCATCCCAGGAGCGGGAGGCGGCCAAGAGACCCAGTACTTC. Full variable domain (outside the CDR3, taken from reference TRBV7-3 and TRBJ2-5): GAGVSQTPSNKVTEKGKYVELRCDPISGHTALYWYRQSLGQGPEFLIYFQGTGAADDSGLPNDRFFAVRPEGSVSTLKIQRTERGDSAVYLCASSIPGAGGGQETQYFGPGTRLLVL.

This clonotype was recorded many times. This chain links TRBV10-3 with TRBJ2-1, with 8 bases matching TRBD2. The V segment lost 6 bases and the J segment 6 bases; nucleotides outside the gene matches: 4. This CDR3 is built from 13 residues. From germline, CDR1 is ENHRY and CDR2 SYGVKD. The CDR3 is CAISGTSVNEQFF. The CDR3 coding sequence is TGTGCCATCAGCGGGACTAGTGTCAATGAGCAGTTCTTC.

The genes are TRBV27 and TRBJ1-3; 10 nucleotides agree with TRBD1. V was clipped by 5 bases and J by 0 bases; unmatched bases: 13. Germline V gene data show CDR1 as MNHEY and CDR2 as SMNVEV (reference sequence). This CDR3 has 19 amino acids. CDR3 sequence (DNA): TGTGCCAGCAGTCCCTATCGGACAGGGGGGACCTTCTCTGGAAACACCATATATTTT. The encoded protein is CASSPYRTGGTFSGNTIYF.

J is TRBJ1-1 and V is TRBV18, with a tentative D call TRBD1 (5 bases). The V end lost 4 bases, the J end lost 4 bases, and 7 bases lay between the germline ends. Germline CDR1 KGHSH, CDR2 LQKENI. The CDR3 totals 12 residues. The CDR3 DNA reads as TGTGCCAGCTCACTTGACAGCACTGAAGCTTTCTTT. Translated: CASSLDSTEAFF.

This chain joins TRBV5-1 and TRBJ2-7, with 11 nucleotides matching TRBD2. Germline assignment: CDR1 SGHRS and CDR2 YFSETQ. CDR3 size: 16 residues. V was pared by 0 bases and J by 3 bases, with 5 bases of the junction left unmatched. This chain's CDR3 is CASSLALAGVSYEQYF. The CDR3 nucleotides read TGCGCCAGCAGCTTGGCACTAGCGGGGGTGAGCTACGAGCAGTACTTC. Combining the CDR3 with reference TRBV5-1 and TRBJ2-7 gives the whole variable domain KAGVTQTPRYLIKTRGQQVTLSCSPISGHRSVSWYQQTPGQGLQFLFEYFSETQRNKGNFPGRFSGRQFSNSRSEMNVSTLELGDSALYLCASSLALAGVSYEQYFGPGTRLTVT.

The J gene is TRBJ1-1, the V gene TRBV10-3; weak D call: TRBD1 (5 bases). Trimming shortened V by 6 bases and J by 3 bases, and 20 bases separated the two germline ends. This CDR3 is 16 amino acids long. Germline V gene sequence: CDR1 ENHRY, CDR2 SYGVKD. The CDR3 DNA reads TGTGCCATCAGCAAACGGGGGTGGGACGGGGACACTGAAGCTTTCTTT. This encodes CAISKRGWDGDTEAFF.

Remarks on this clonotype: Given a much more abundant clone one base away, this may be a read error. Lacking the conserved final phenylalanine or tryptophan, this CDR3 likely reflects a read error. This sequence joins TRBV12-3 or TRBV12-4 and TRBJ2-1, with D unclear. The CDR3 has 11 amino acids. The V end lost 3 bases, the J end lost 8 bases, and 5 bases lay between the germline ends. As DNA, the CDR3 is TGTGCCAGCAGTTTCTCGCATGAGCAGTTCTAC. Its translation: CASSFSHEQFY.

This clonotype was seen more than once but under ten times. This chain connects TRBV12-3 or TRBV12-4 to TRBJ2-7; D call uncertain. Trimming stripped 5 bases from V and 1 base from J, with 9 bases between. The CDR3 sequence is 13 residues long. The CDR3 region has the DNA TGTGCCAGCAGTGTAAGGGCATCCTACGAGCAGTACTTC. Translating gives CASSVRASYEQYF.

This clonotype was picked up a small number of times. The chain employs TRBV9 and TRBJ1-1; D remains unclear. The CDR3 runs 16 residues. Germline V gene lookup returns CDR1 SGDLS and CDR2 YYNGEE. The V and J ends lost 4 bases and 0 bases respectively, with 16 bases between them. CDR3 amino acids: CASSPYGTPMNTEAFF. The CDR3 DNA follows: TGTGCCAGCAGCCCCTACGGTACCCCTATGAACACTGAAGCTTTCTTT.

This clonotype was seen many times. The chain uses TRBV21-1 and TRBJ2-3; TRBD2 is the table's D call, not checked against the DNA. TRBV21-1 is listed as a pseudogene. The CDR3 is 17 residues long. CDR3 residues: CATYTRHSQGGTDTQYF. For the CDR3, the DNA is TGTGCCACCTACACTAGGCATAGCCAAGGCGGCACAGATACGCAGTATTTT.

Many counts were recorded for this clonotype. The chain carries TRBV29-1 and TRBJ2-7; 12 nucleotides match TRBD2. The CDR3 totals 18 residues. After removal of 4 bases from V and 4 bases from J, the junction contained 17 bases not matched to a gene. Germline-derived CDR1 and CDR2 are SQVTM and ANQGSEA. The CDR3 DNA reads TGCAGCGTTGCGGACGACCCCCTAGCGGGAGGGGGAAGGTACGAGCAGTACTTC. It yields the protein CSVADDPLAGGGRYEQYF.

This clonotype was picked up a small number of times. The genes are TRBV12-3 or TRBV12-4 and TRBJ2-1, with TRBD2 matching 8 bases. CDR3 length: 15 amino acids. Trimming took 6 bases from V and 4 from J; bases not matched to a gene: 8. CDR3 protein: CASRHLTSVYNEQFF. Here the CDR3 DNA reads TGTGCCAGCAGACACCTGACTAGCGTATACAATGAGCAGTTCTTC.